In this sample, the clone carrying this TCR beta chain turned up once. The data were produced by immunoSEQ multiplex PCR, yet TCRdb's version contains in-frame clones alone and is incomplete. The profile shows under 850,000 clones, 88% of them singletons. This sample was included in a study of shared T cell receptors in the human thymus. Trimming removed 0 bases at V and 0 bases at J, with 8 bases between. There are 14 residues in the CDR3. From germline, CDR1 is GTSNPN and CDR2 SVGIG (reference sequence). These data were likewise used in another study, on human thymus T cells. Turning to that study: All donors were healthy Finnish infants who were undergoing corrective surgery to treat congenital heart defects.

The receptor comes from a boy under three years old with a congenital heart defect. The genes are TRBV30 and TRBJ1-2; D gene uncertain. The specimen sequenced was thymocytes. The CDR3 nucleotides are TGTGCCTGGAGTGTGGCGGCGGCTAACTATGGCTACACCTTC. It translates to CAWSVAAANYGYTF.